The entry below describes one TCR beta chain. This sample is part of a study of cytomegalovirus exposure and HLA in healthy donors. Sequencing was performed with immunoSEQ multiplex PCR; in TCRdb, only in-frame clones are kept and a portion is missing. The sample has roughly 150,000 clones, roughly 83% seen once. J was trimmed by 3 bases and V by 3 bases; bases with no gene match: 7. Per germline, CDR1 SGHNT and CDR2 YYREEE (reference sequence). This CDR3 has 16 amino acids. The V gene is TRBV5-4, the J gene TRBJ1-4, with TRBD1 matching over 8 bases. Sequenced material: PBMCs. The clonotype was recovered from a man under 40 in good health and CMV-seropositive. CDR3 DNA: TGTGCCAGCAGCTCGGGACAGGACATAGCTAATGAAAAACTGTTTTTT. Translation gives CASSSGQDIANEKLFF. Full variable domain (missing parts from reference TRBV5-4 and TRBJ1-4): ETGVTQSPTHLIKTRGQQVTLRCSSQSGHNTVSWYQQALGQGPQFIFQYYREEENGRGNFPPRFSGLQFPNYSSELNVNALELDDSALYLCASSSGQDIANEKLFFGSGTQLSVL.